The 30 T cell receptor beta chains reported below all come from one sample, sequenced in a study of T cells in Graves' hyperthyroidism and ophthalmopathy (dated by TCRdb to the late 2010s). The method behind the library was multiplex PCR. The sequencer was an Illumina HiSeq 2000. TCR beta CDR3 regions were amplified from RNA transcripts. A first-round RT-PCR of the TCR CDR3 used the HTBI primer set with the Qiagen OneStep RT-PCR kit. Using fastp at Q25 and MiXCR, TCRdb reprocessed the public reads and kept productive beta chains. A single entry per CDR3 protein holds the most common genes and DNA from its merged rows. The sample profile shows approximately 690,000 distinct CDR3 sequences; about 14% of them were found once. Together, the top ten hold around 13% of the sample. The source material was blood. These receptors came from a woman aged 45-59 years with Graves' ophthalmopathy.

This clonotype has more than one count but fewer than ten. V and J are TRBV19 and TRBJ2-1; 10 bases align to TRBD2. Germline values: CDR1 LNHDA, CDR2 SQIVND (reference sequence). This CDR3 is built from 15 residues. The trim removed 6 bases at V and 2 bases at J, leaving 4 bases unmatched. DNA for the CDR3: TGTGCCAGTAGGGCGAGCGGGGGGGCCTACAATGAGCAGTTCTTC. It encodes CASRASGGAYNEQFF.

This clonotype turned up a few times. A read error may explain this, as a much larger clone is one base away. V usage is TRBV20-1 and J usage is TRBJ2-1; D not certain. Germline V gene sequence: CDR1 DFQATT, CDR2 SNEGSKA (reference sequence). The CDR3 has 11 amino acids. CDR3 sequence reads: CSARRLNEQSF. Written as DNA, the CDR3 is TGCAGTGCACGTCGCCTTAATGAGCAGTCCTTC.

This clonotype was seen ten or more times. The J gene is TRBJ2-7, the V gene TRBV29-1; maybe TRBD1 (5 bases). V was pared by 0 bases and J by 5 bases, with 20 bases between. The germline V gene has CDR1 SQVTM and CDR2 ANQGSEA. The CDR3 spans 16 residues. Here the CDR3 DNA reads TGCAGCGTTGAAGATCCTTGGGGTCAGGGTGGCCACGAGCAGTACTTC. This translates into CSVEDPWGQGGHEQYF.

CDR3 loop: CASSIDGASTDTQYF. In DNA, the CDR3 is TGTGCCAGTAGTATAGACGGCGCTAGCACAGATACGCAGTATTTT. The chain couples TRBV19 to TRBJ2-3; D unclear. The CDR3 is 15 amino acids. The germline V gene encodes CDR1 LNHDA and CDR2 SQIVND (reference sequence). Trimming cost V 0 bases and J 0 bases, with 7 bases left between them.

This clonotype was found a few times. The genes are TRBV6-1 and TRBJ1-2, with TRBD1 identical over 8 bases. The germline V gene encodes CDR1 MNHNS and CDR2 SASEGT. V was pared by 5 bases and J by 3 bases, with 5 bases of the junction left unmatched. CDR3 size: 14 residues. The CDR3 DNA reads as TGTGCCAGCAGTTACGGGACAGGTTACTATGGCTACACCTTC. Translating gives CASSYGTGYYGYTF.

This clonotype came up many times. V is TRBV28 and J is TRBJ1-5; unclear D gene. Deletions cut 6 bases from V and 6 bases from J, with 18 bases between. Germline assignment: CDR1 MDHEN and CDR2 SYDVKM. The CDR3 is 15 residues long. The CDR3 loop reads CASSARFLGLQPQHF. The CDR3 DNA sequence: TGTGCCAGCAGCGCCAGGTTCCTTGGTCTTCAGCCCCAGCATTTT.

The chain links TRBV29-1 to TRBJ2-2; perhaps TRBD1 as D (5 bases). The CDR3 is 14 residues long. Germline loops: CDR1 SQVTM, CDR2 ANQGSEA. The V end lost 2 bases, the J end lost 0 bases, and 7 bases lay between the germline ends. The DNA of the CDR3 is TGCAGCGTTGAAACAGGACCGAACACCGGGGAGCTGTTTTTT. Encoded protein: CSVETGPNTGELFF.

This clonotype was detected many times. The V and J genes are TRBV13 and TRBJ2-1, with TRBD2 matching 8 bases. J lost 8 bases, V lost 0 bases, and 6 bases had no gene match. This CDR3 is built from 15 residues. Germline CDR1 and CDR2: PRHDT and FYEKMQ (reference sequence). In DNA, the CDR3 is TGTGCCAGCAGCTTAGGTCGCGGGAGGATAGATGAGCAGTTCTTC. Its protein is CASSLGRGRIDEQFF.

This clonotype was seen at least ten times. V and J are TRBV7-3 and TRBJ2-2, with 7 bases identical to TRBD1. CDR1 SGHTA and CDR2 FQGTGA come from the germline V gene. The CDR3 length is 15 residues. Trimming at V came to 3 bases and at J to 3 bases, leaving 4 bases not matched to a gene. This CDR3 reads CASSFGTAHTGELFF. In DNA form, the CDR3 reads TGTGCCAGCAGCTTTGGGACAGCTCACACCGGGGAGCTGTTTTTT.

This rearrangement joins TRBV7-2 to TRBJ1-1; maybe TRBD1 (5 bases). The CDR3 runs 16 residues. The germline CDR1 and CDR2 sequences are SGHTA and FQGNSA. Trimming pared 5 bases from V and 7 bases from J, leaving 23 bases between. CDR3 nucleotides: TGTGCCAGCAGCCCCACCCCGTTGGGGGGTAGTGTTGAAGCTTTCTTT. This gives the protein CASSPTPLGGSVEAFF.

This clonotype has at least ten counts. J is TRBJ1-1 and V is TRBV30; weak D call: TRBD1 (6 bases). Germline V lookup: CDR1 GTSNPN, CDR2 SVGIG (reference sequence). V gave up 1 base and J gave up 3 bases, with 9 bases separating them. The CDR3 totals 13 residues. The DNA for the CDR3 is TGTGCCTGGAGTGGGGGGCCTTACACTGAAGCTTTCTTT. Amino acids: CAWSGGPYTEAFF.

At least ten counts were recorded for this clonotype. The CDR3 DNA reads TGTGCCAGCAGCACACGGACAGGGGGATTCGGTGAAGCTTTCTTT. It is translated as CASSTRTGGFGEAFF. The gene calls are TRBV7-2 and TRBJ1-1; 10 bases map to TRBD1. After removal of 5 bases from V and 7 bases from J, the junction contained 10 bases not matched to a gene. This CDR3 is 15 amino acids long. Germline V gene lookup returns CDR1 SGHTA and CDR2 FQGNSA.

Comments on this clonotype: With a much larger clone just one base away, this may be a read error. This chain joins TRBV7-2 and TRBJ2-5; unclear D gene. CDR3 length: 16 amino acids. Germline CDR1 is SGHTA and CDR2 is FQGNSA. CDR3 sequence: CASSLSSALDQEAQYF. CDR3 bases: TGTGCCAGCAGCTTAAGTTCCGCTCTAGACCAAGAGGCCCAGTACTTC. Together with reference TRBV7-2 and TRBJ2-5, the CDR3 gives the full variable domain: GAGVSQSPSNKVTEKGKDVELRCDPISGHTALYWYRQSLGQGLEFLIYFQGNSAPDKSGLPSDRFSAERTGGSVSTLTIQRTQQEDSAVYLCASSLSSALDQEAQYFGPGTRLLVL.

Only one count was recorded for this clonotype. The genes are TRBV28 and TRBJ1-4; 7 nucleotides align to TRBD1. Germline loops: CDR1 MDHEN, CDR2 SYDVKM. This CDR3 has 15 amino acids. Germline trimming cut 8 bases from V and 5 bases from J; bases unmatched to any gene: 11. CDR3: CASAQPTGANEKLFF. The DNA for the CDR3 is TGTGCCAGCGCCCAACCCACAGGGGCCAATGAAAAACTGTTTTTT. Filled out from reference TRBV28 and TRBJ1-4, the complete variable domain reads DVKVTQSSRYLVKRTGEKVFLECVQDMDHENMFWYRQDPGLGLRLIYFSYDVKMKEKGDIPEGYSVSREKKERFSLILESASTNQTSMYLCASAQPTGANEKLFFGSGTQLSVL.

The chain carries TRBV10-3 and TRBJ2-3, with 9 positions matching TRBD2. The CDR3 loop spans 17 amino acids. Per germline, CDR1 ENHRY and CDR2 SYGVKD. V was clipped by 4 bases and J by 5 bases; unmatched bases: 13. The CDR3 is CAISGGAAGGPEDTQYF. CDR3 bases: TGTGCCATCAGTGGGGGGGCTGCGGGAGGGCCTGAAGATACGCAGTATTTT.

This clonotype was seen ten or more times. V gene TRBV7-9 combines with J gene TRBJ2-1; the D gene is possibly TRBD1 (6 bases). V lost 5 bases, J lost 13 bases, and 27 bases lay in between. Germline V gives CDR1 SEHNR, CDR2 FQNEAQ (reference sequence). The CDR3 has 16 residues. CDR3 residues: CASSPTLGQTALRQFF. The DNA of the CDR3 is TGTGCCAGCAGCCCTACCCTCGGACAGACCGCTTTGCGACAGTTCTTC.

This clonotype was seen repeatedly, ten times or more. The V call is TRBV6-1, the J call TRBJ2-3; 10 bases map to TRBD2. Germline CDR1 reads MNHNS; CDR2 reads SASEGT. The V segment lost 5 bases and the J segment 3 bases; nucleotides outside the gene matches: 5. CDR3 size: 15 residues. This CDR3 is CASSTAGGPTDTQYF. The CDR3 nucleotides are TGTGCCAGCAGTACAGCGGGAGGGCCGACAGATACGCAGTATTTT.

The rearrangement links TRBV14 to TRBJ2-6; unclear D gene. Germline V gene sequence: CDR1 SGHDN, CDR2 FVKESK. The ends were cut back, 4 bases at V and 0 bases at J, with 16 bases in the middle. The CDR3 covers 18 residues. The CDR3 is CASSPLLGADSGANVLTF. The CDR3 DNA follows: TGTGCCAGCAGCCCCCTGCTGGGTGCTGACTCTGGGGCCAACGTCCTGACTTTC.

This clonotype was seen ten or more times. The chain employs TRBV12-3 or TRBV12-4 and TRBJ2-5; a possible D gene is TRBD1 (6 bases). The CDR3 covers 15 residues. V lost 4 bases and J lost 1, with 13 bases in between. DNA for the CDR3: TGTGCCAGCAGTTCGGATTTGGGGGCCCAAGAGACCCAGTACTTC. This gives the protein CASSSDLGAQETQYF.

This clonotype was detected ten times or more. This rearrangement joins TRBV7-9 to TRBJ2-5; D gene unclear. Germline V gene data show CDR1 as SEHNR and CDR2 as FQNEAQ (reference sequence). There are 14 residues in the CDR3. Trimming stripped 1 base from V and 1 base from J, with 7 bases between. Here the CDR3 DNA reads TGTGCCAGCAGCTTAGTCCGGGTCCAAGAGACCCAGTACTTC. It is translated as CASSLVRVQETQYF. Complete variable domain (other parts from reference TRBV7-9 and TRBJ2-5): DTGVSQNPRHKITKRGQNVTFRCDPISEHNRLYWYRQTLGQGPEFLTYFQNEAQLEKSRLLSDRFSAERPKGSFSTLEIQRTEQGDSAMYLCASSLVRVQETQYFGPGTRLLVL.

This clonotype was seen only a few times. This chain links TRBV19 with TRBJ2-3; possible D gene TRBD2, 6 bases. The CDR3 totals 15 residues. CDR1 and CDR2 from the germline V gene are LNHDA and SQIVND (reference sequence). The V gene lost 7 bases and the J gene lost 0 bases, with 14 bases spanning the gap. This chain's CDR3 is CASTIVGGSTDTQYF. The CDR3, as DNA: TGTGCCAGTACCATCGTCGGGGGAAGCACAGATACGCAGTATTTT. Using reference TRBV19 and TRBJ2-3 for the parts outside the CDR3, the full variable domain is DGGITQSPKYLFRKEGQNVTLSCEQNLNHDAMYWYRQDPGQGLRLIYYSQIVNDFQKGDIAEGYSVSREKKESFPLTVTSAQKNPTAFYLCASTIVGGSTDTQYFGPGTRLTVL.

The sample holds many counts of this clonotype. The chain is built from TRBV20-1 and TRBJ2-1; D unresolved. There are 11 residues in the CDR3. The V gene lost 1 base and the J gene lost 10 bases, with 8 bases spanning the gap. Germline-derived CDR1 and CDR2 are DFQATT and SNEGSKA (reference sequence). The CDR3 spells CSARVGIEQFF. The CDR3, as DNA: TGCAGTGCTAGAGTTGGGATCGAGCAGTTCTTC.

This clonotype has more than one count but fewer than ten. The chain joins TRBV14 to TRBJ2-7; D is possibly TRBD2 (5 bases). The CDR3 loop spans 16 amino acids. Deletions cut 1 base from V and 5 bases from J, with 18 bases between. Germline V CDR1 and CDR2: SGHDN, FVKESK. CDR3: CASSQVLGSTSNEQYF. The CDR3 coding sequence is TGTGCCAGCAGCCAAGTTCTGGGGAGCACCTCTAACGAGCAGTACTTC.

This clonotype was seen more than once but under ten times. This chain joins TRBV24-1 and TRBJ2-1; D is perhaps TRBD2 (6 bases). Between the trimmed V and J ends, which lost 2 bases and 14 bases, there was a span of 12 bases. There are 12 residues in the CDR3. Germline CDR1 is KGHDR and CDR2 is SFDVKD. In nucleotides, the CDR3 is TGTGCCACCAGTGATTGGACTAAGGTGGAGTTCTTC. This encodes CATSDWTKVEFF.

A word on this clonotype: One end of the junction is discordant with germline, which a read error may explain. V usage is TRBV7-9 and J usage is TRBJ2-1; no clear D gene. TRBJ2-7 matches the DNA end more closely, so the J call is doubtful. CDR1 and CDR2 (germline): SEHNR, FQNEAQ (reference sequence). The CDR3 extends over 17 amino acids. CDR3 coding DNA: TGTGCAAGCAGCCCTCCCTGGCGAGTAAGCTCCTACAATGAGCAGTACTTC. Translating gives CASSPPWRVSSYNEQYF.

This clonotype was recorded many times. CDR3 amino acids: CASSLYGFGPDTQYF. The DNA for the CDR3 is TGTGCCAGCAGTTTATACGGATTCGGACCGGATACGCAGTATTTT. This rearrangement joins TRBV27 to TRBJ2-3; no clear D gene. Per the germline V gene, CDR1 is MNHEY and CDR2 is SMNVEV (reference sequence). The V and J ends lost 1 base and 6 bases respectively, with 14 bases between them. The CDR3 runs 15 residues.

The table lists this clonotype with many counts. V and J are TRBV28 and TRBJ2-1; 9 bases line up with TRBD2. Germline CDR1 reads MDHEN; CDR2 reads SYDVKM. V was clipped by 3 bases and J by 6 bases; unmatched bases: 18. The CDR3 is 19 amino acids. In DNA form, the CDR3 reads TGTGCCAGCAGTTTGGGGGCCGGGACTAGCCTAACGTCTGGCAATGAGCAGTTCTTC. Translated: CASSLGAGTSLTSGNEQFF.

The V gene is TRBV28, the J gene TRBJ1-2, with D possibly being TRBD1 (5 bases). The V and J ends lost 6 bases and 7 bases respectively, with 18 bases between them. Germline values: CDR1 MDHEN, CDR2 SYDVKM. The CDR3 runs to 14 residues. CDR3: CASRRPRDDGGYTF. Written as DNA, the CDR3 is TGTGCCAGCAGAAGGCCCAGGGACGATGGTGGCTACACCTTC.

There are a few counts of this clonotype. The chain employs TRBV27 and TRBJ1-6; D may be TRBD1 (5 bases). With 3 bases removed from V and 7 bases from J, the gap between germline ends came to 19 bases. CDR1 is MNHEY, CDR2 SMNVEV, per germline (reference sequence). CDR3 length: 17 amino acids. Here the CDR3 DNA reads TGTGCCAGCAGTTTTCGATGGGACCCCCTTGGAAATTCACCCCTCCACTTT. Amino acid sequence: CASSFRWDPLGNSPLHF.

This clonotype was counted many times. The chain's CDR3 is CASSLNTRTDTQYF. DNA for the CDR3: TGTGCCAGCAGCTTAAACACCCGCACAGATACGCAGTATTTT. The V and J genes are TRBV11-2 and TRBJ2-3; no definite D call. This CDR3 region has 14 residues. Per the germline V gene, CDR1 is SGHAT and CDR2 is FQNNGV. Trimming stripped 2 bases from V and 1 base from J, with 7 bases between.